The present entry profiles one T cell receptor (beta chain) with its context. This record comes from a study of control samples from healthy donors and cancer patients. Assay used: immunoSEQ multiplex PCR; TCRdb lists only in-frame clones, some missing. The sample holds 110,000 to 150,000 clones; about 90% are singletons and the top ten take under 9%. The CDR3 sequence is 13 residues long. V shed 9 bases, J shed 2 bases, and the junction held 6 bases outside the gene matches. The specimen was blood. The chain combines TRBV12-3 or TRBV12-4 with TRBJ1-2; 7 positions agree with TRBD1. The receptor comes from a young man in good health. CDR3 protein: CASIRGQNYGYTF. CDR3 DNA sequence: TGTGCCAGTATAAGGGGACAGAACTATGGCTACACCTTC.